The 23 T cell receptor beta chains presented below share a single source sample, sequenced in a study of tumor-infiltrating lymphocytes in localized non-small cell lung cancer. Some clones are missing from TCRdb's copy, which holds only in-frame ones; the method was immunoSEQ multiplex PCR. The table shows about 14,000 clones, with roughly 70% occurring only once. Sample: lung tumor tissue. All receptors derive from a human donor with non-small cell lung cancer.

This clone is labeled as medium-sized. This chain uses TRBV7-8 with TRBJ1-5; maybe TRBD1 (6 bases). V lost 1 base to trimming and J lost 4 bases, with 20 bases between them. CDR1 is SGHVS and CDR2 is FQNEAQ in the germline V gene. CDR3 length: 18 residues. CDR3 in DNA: TGTGCCAGCAGCTTAGTAGTAGCCTTACAGGGCAAAAATCAGCCCCAGCATTTT. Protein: CASSLVVALQGKNQPQHF. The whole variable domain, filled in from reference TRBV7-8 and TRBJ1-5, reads GAGVSQSPRYKVAKRGQDVALRCDPISGHVSLFWYQQALGQGPEFLTYFQNEAQLDKSGLPSDRFFAERPEGSVSTLKIQRTQQEDSAVYLCASSLVVALQGKNQPQHFGDGTRLSIL.

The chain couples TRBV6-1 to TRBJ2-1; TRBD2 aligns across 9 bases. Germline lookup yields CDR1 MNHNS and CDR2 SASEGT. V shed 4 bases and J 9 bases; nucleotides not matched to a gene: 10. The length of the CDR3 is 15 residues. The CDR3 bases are TGTGCCAGCAGTGCCGAGACTAGCGGCCGGGGTGAGCAGTTCTTC. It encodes CASSAETSGRGEQFF.

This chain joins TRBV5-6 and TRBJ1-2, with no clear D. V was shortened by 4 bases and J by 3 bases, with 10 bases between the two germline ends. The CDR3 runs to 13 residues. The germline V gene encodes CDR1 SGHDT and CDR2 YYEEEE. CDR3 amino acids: CASSTGEDYGYTF. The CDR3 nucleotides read TGTGCCAGCAGCACCGGGGAGGACTATGGCTACACCTTC.

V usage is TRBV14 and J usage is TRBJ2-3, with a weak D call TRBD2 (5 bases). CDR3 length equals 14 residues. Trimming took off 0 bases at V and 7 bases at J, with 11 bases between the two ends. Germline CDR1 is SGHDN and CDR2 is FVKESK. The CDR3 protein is CASSQDRGLHTQYF. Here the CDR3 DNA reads TGTGCCAGCAGCCAAGATAGAGGGCTACATACGCAGTATTTT.

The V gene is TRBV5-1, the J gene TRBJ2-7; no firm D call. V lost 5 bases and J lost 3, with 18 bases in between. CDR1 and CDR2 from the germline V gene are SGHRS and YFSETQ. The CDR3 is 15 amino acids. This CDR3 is CASRPDGNSYYEQYF. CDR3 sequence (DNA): TGCGCCAGCAGACCGGACGGCAACTCCTACTACGAGCAGTACTTC.

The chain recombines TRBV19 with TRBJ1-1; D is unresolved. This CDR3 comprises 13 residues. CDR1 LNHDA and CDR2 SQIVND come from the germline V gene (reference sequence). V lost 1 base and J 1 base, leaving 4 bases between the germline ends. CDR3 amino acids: CASSIGGNTEAFF. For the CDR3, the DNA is TGTGCCAGTAGTATAGGGGGGAACACTGAAGCTTTCTTT.

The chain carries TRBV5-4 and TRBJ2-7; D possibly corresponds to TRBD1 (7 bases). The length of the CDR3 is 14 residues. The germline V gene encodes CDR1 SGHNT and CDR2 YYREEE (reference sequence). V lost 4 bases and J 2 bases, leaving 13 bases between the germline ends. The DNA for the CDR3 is TGTGCCAGCAGCGTAGGAGGGACAGCCTACGAGCAGTACTTC. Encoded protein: CASSVGGTAYEQYF. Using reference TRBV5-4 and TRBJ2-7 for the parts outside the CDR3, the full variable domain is ETGVTQSPTHLIKTRGQQVTLRCSSQSGHNTVSWYQQALGQGPQFIFQYYREEENGRGNFPPRFSGLQFPNYSSELNVNALELDDSALYLCASSVGGTAYEQYFGPGTRLTVT.

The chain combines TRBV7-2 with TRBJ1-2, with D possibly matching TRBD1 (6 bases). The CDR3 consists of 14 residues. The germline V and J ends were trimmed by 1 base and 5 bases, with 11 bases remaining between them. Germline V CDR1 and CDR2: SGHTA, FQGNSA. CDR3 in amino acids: CASSLGWGPYGYTF. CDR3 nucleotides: TGTGCCAGCAGCTTAGGTTGGGGGCCATATGGCTACACCTTC.

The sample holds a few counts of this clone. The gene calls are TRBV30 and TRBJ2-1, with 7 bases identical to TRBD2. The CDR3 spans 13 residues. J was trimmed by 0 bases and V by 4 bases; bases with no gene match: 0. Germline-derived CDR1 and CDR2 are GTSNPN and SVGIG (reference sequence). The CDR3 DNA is TGTGCCTGGACTAGCGGCTCCTACAATGAGCAGTTCTTC. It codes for CAWTSGSYNEQFF.

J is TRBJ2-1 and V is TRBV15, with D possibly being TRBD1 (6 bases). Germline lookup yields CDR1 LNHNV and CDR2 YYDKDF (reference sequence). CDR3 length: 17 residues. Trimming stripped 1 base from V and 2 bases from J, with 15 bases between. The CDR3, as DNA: TGTGCCACCAGCAGAGGCCACAGGGATCCGACCTACAATGAGCAGTTCTTC. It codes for CATSRGHRDPTYNEQFF.

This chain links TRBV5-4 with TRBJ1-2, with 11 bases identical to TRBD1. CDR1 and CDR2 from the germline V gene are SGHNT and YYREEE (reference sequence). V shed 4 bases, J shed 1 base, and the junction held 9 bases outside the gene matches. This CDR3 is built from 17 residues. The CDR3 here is CASSLPGQGVFNYGYTF. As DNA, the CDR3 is TGTGCCAGCAGCCTCCCGGGACAGGGGGTTTTTAACTATGGCTACACCTTC.

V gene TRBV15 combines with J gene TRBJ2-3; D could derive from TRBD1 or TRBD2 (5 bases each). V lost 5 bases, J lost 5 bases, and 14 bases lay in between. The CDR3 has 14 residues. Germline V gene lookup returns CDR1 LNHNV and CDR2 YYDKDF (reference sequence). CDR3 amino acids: CATSPRGLKDTQYF. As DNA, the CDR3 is TGTGCCACCAGCCCCCGGGGCCTGAAAGATACGCAGTATTTT. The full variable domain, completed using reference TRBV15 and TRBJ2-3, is DAMVIQNPRYQVTQFGKPVTLSCSQTLNHNVMYWYQQKSSQAPKLLFHYYDKDFNNEADTPDNFQSRRPNTSFCFLDIRSPGLGDTAMYLCATSPRGLKDTQYFGPGTRLTVL.

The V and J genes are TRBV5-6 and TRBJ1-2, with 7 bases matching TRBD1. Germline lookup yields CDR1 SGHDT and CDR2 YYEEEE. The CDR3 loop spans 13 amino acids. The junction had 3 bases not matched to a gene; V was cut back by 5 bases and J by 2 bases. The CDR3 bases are TGTGCCAGCAGGCGGACAGGAAACTATGGCTACACCTTC. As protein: CASRRTGNYGYTF.

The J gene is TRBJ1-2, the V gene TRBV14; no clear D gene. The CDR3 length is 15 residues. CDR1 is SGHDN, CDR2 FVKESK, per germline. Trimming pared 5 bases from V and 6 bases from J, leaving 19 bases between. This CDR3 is CASSAELHLSDGYTF. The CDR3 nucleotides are TGTGCCAGCAGCGCCGAACTGCATCTATCTGATGGCTACACCTTC.

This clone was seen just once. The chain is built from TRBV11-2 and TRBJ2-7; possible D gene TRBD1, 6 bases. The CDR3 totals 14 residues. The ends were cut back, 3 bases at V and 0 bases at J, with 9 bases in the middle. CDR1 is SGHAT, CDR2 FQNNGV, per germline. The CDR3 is CASSFVQGSYEQYF. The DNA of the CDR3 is TGTGCCAGCAGCTTTGTACAGGGCTCCTACGAGCAGTACTTC.

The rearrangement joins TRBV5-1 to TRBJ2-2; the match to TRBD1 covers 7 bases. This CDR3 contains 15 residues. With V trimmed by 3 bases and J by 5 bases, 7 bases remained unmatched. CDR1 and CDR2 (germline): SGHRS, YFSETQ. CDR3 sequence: CASSYSGTETGELFF. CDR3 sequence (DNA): TGCGCCAGCAGCTATTCCGGGACAGAAACCGGGGAGCTGTTTTTT.

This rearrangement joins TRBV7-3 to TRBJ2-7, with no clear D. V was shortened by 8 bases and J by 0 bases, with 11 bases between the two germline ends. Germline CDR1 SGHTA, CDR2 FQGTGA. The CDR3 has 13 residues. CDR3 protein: CASSRHSSYEQYF. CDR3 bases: TGTGCCAGCTCCAGGCACTCCTCCTACGAGCAGTACTTC. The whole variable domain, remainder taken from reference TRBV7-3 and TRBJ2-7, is GAGVSQTPSNKVTEKGKYVELRCDPISGHTALYWYRQSLGQGPEFLIYFQGTGAADDSGLPNDRFFAVRPEGSVSTLKIQRTERGDSAVYLCASSRHSSYEQYFGPGTRLTVT.

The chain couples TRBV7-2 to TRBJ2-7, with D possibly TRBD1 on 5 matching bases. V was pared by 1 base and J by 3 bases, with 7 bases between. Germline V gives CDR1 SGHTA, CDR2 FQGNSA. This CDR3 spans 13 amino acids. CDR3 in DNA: TGTGCCAGCAGCTTAGGACAGATCTACGAGCAGTACTTC. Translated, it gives CASSLGQIYEQYF.

The CDR3 DNA is TGTGCCAGCCGGGGCGTGAATCAGCCCCAGCATTTT. Translated, it gives CASRGVNQPQHF. V usage is TRBV28 and J usage is TRBJ1-5; possible D gene TRBD1, 5 bases. The CDR3 has 12 amino acids. Trimming cost V 8 bases and J 4 bases, with 9 bases left between them. The germline V gene has CDR1 MDHEN and CDR2 SYDVKM.

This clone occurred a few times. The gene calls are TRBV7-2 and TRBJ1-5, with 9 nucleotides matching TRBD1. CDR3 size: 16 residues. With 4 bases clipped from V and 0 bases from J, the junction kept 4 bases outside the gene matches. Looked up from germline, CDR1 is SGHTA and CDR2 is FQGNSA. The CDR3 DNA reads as TGTGCCAGCAGCTGGGGACAGGGTAGTAGCAATCAGCCCCAGCATTTT. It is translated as CASSWGQGSSNQPQHF. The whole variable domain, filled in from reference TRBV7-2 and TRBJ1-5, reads GAGVSQSPSNKVTEKGKDVELRCDPISGHTALYWYRQSLGQGLEFLIYFQGNSAPDKSGLPSDRFSAERTGGSVSTLTIQRTQQEDSAVYLCASSWGQGSSNQPQHFGDGTRLSIL.

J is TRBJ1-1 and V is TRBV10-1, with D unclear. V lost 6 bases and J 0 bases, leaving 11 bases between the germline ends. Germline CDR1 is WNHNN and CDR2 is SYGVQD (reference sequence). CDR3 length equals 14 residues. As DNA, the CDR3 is TGCGCCAGCAGCGCTGGAAGGGTGAACACTGAAGCTTTCTTT. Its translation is CASSAGRVNTEAFF.

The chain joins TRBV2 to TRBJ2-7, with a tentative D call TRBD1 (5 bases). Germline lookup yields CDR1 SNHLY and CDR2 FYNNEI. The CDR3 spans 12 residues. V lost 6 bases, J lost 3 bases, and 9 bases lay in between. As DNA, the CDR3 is TGTGCCAGCAGACCCCAGGGCTACGAGCAGTACTTC. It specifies CASRPQGYEQYF.

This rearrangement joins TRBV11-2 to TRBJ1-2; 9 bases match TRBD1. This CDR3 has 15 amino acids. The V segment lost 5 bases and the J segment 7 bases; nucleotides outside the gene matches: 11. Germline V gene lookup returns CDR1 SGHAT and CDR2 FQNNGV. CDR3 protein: CASSRDRENLGGYTF. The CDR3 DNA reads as TGTGCCAGCAGCAGGGACAGGGAAAACCTAGGTGGCTACACCTTC.